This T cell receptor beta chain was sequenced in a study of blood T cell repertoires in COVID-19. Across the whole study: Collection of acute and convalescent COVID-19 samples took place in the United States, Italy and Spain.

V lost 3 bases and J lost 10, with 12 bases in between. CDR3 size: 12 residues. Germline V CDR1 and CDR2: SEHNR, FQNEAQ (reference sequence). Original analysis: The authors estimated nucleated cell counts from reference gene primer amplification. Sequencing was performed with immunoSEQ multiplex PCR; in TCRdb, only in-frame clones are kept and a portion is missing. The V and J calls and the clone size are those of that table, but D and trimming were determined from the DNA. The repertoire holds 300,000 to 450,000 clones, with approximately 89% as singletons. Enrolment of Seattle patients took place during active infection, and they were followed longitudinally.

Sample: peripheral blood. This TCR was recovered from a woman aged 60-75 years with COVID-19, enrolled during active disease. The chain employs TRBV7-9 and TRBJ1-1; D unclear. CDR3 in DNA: TGTGCCAGCAGCTTCTTAGGACGGGGAGCTTTCTTT. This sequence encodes CASSFLGRGAFF. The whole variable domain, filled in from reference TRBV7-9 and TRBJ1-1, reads DTGVSQNPRHKITKRGQNVTFRCDPISEHNRLYWYRQTLGQGPEFLTYFQNEAQLEKSRLLSDRFSAERPKGSFSTLEIQRTEQGDSAMYLCASSFLGRGAFFGQGTRLTVV.